This T cell receptor (beta chain) was sequenced in a study of shared clonotypes between healthy human individuals. Whole-study context: The cohort comprised two women and a few men. Their ages spanned 18 to 49 years.

Data came from immunoSEQ multiplex PCR; TCRdb stores just in-frame clones and leaves some out. The sample shows about 580,000 clones, 95% to 98% of them seen only once. As for this clone: The antigen remains unidentified.

Study results and caveats: When compared with the clonotypes that were shared by all four sorted-subset donors, the non-shared clonotypes turned out to have lower generation probabilities. Rarefaction demonstrated incomplete sorted-subset sequencing despite large depth.

Naive-designated CD8 cells lacked CD45RO, were positively enriched for CCR7, and omitted terminally differentiated effector memory CD45RA+ cells. With 1 base clipped from V and 2 bases from J, the junction kept 16 bases outside the gene matches. The CDR3 consists of 18 residues. CDR1 is SQVTM, CDR2 ANQGSEA, per germline. Sequences were obtained from naive CD8+ T cells sorted from blood. The sequence was collected from a man aged 25-45 years in good health. This sequence joins TRBV29-1 and TRBJ2-7; 8 bases fit TRBD1. The CDR3 coding sequence is TGCAGCGTTGAAGGCGTCAGGGGGCTTTCGTCTGAAACCTACGAGCAGTACTTC. Protein sequence: CSVEGVRGLSSETYEQYF.